This T cell receptor (beta chain) comes out of a study of blood T cell repertoires in COVID-19. At the level of the study: There were acute and convalescent COVID-19 samples, and they came from the United States, Italy and Spain.

Remarks on this clone: This same CDR3 is encoded by further DNA sequences in the sample.

Enrollees, about 18 to 95 years old, lived in approximately 25 US areas. This CDR3 has 13 residues. In germline, CDR1 is SNHLY, CDR2 FYNNEI. The V and J ends lost 4 bases and 0 bases respectively, with 6 bases between them. This table comes from immunoSEQ multiplex PCR, and its TCRdb copy is limited to in-frame clones, with some not included. Of 350,000 to 450,000 clones in the sample, about 90% were seen once. This chain joins TRBV2 and TRBJ1-2; D might be TRBD1 (5 bases). The sequencing input was PBMCs or T cells enriched from blood (not recorded which). The sequence was obtained from a man aged 35 to 55 in a cohort exposed to, infected with or recovered from COVID-19 (not recorded which). The CDR3 bases are TGTGCCAGCAGTGGACAGACTAACTATGGCTACACCTTC. It is translated as CASSGQTNYGYTF.